The 28 T cell receptor beta chains below come from one sample, sequenced in a study of early T cells in non-severe SARS-CoV-2 infection. TCRdb independently ran MiXCR on the 5' RACE reads; one entry per CDR3 protein. The sample holds roughly 50,000 distinct CDR3 sequences, around 8% seen once. The specimen sequenced was whole blood. All receptors derive from an adult who was a healthcare worker with PCR-confirmed SARS-CoV-2 infection or an uninfected control (not recorded which).

V is TRBV5-1 and J is TRBJ1-1; D ambiguous. The CDR3 loop spans 12 amino acids. Trimming cost V 3 bases and J 7 bases, with 10 bases left between them. Germline-derived CDR1 and CDR2 are SGHRS and YFSETQ. The CDR3 is CASSSGRNEAFF. As DNA, the CDR3 is TGCGCCAGCAGCTCTGGACGGAATGAAGCTTTCTTT.

This clonotype was observed many times. The rearrangement joins TRBV20-1 to TRBJ2-1; D might be TRBD1 or TRBD2, each matching 5 bases. CDR3 length: 15 amino acids. V lost 0 bases to trimming and J lost 4 bases, with 13 bases between them. CDR1 is DFQATT, CDR2 SNEGSKA, per germline (reference sequence). The CDR3 region is CSARDFSREYNEQFF. The CDR3 bases are TGCAGTGCTAGAGATTTTTCCAGGGAGTACAATGAGCAGTTCTTC.

There are many counts of this clonotype. The chain recombines TRBV20-1 with TRBJ1-2; TRBD1 might be the D (5 bases). In germline, CDR1 is DFQATT, CDR2 SNEGSKA (reference sequence). The V end was cut by 4 bases, the J end by 7 bases, with 13 bases between. The CDR3 has 12 amino acids. The CDR3 is CSAMDILGGYTF. CDR3 bases: TGCAGTGCTATGGACATACTAGGTGGCTACACCTTC.

Points on this clonotype: A much larger clone sits a single nucleotide away, making a read error possible. The chain uses TRBV6-5 and TRBJ2-7; either TRBD1 or TRBD2 may fit D (5 bases each). Trimming shortened V by 7 bases and J by 12 bases, and 19 bases separated the two germline ends. The germline gives CDR1 MNHEY, CDR2 SVGAGI. The CDR3 is 12 amino acids. CDR3 amino acids: CASNSPWGRAYF. For the CDR3, the DNA is TGTGCCAGCAATTCCCCCTGGGGACGGGCGTACTTC.

This clonotype was counted many times. The chain couples TRBV29-1 to TRBJ1-2; D is undetermined. The V and J ends lost 4 bases and 10 bases respectively, with 4 bases between them. Germline assignment: CDR1 SQVTM and CDR2 ANQGSEA. The CDR3 consists of 8 residues. CDR3 residues: CSVGVYTF. In nucleotides, the CDR3 is TGCAGCGTTGGAGTCTACACCTTC.

This clonotype was counted many times. The chain employs TRBV20-1 and TRBJ2-7; 11 bases are a match to TRBD2. The CDR3 totals 16 residues. The junction had 9 bases not matched to a gene; V was cut back by 3 bases and J by 2 bases. Germline CDR1 DFQATT, CDR2 SNEGSKA (reference sequence). Here the CDR3 reads CSASSGTSGPAYEQYF. The CDR3 nucleotides are TGCAGTGCTAGCTCCGGGACTAGCGGACCCGCCTACGAGCAGTACTTC.

This clonotype was detected ten times or more. The chain joins TRBV6-1 to TRBJ1-2; D not resolved. The V end was cut by 6 bases, the J end by 3 bases, with 8 bases between. Per germline, CDR1 MNHNS and CDR2 SASEGT. The CDR3 has 12 residues. CDR3 in DNA: TGTGCCAGCAGGCCGGACTACTATGGCTACACCTTC. Its translation: CASRPDYYGYTF.

V and J are TRBV18 and TRBJ1-5; 7 bases map to TRBD1. V dropped 8 bases and J dropped 2; count of bases not matched to a gene: 6. The CDR3 has 14 residues. Germline CDR1 and CDR2: KGHSH and LQKENI. The CDR3 loop is CASGEGTGNQPQHF. For the CDR3, the DNA is TGTGCCAGCGGGGAGGGGACAGGCAATCAGCCCCAGCATTTT.

In this sample, this clonotype turned up a few times. The rearrangement joins TRBV12-3 or TRBV12-4 to TRBJ2-7; 7 positions agree with TRBD2. The CDR3 length is 16 residues. Trimming took 3 bases from V and 0 from J; bases not matched to a gene: 8. The CDR3 reads CASSFPLAGRSYEQYF. CDR3 bases: TGTGCCAGCAGTTTTCCCTTAGCGGGCCGCTCCTACGAGCAGTACTTC.

This clonotype was picked up many times. This rearrangement joins TRBV7-3 to TRBJ1-1, with D hard to call. The ends were cut back, 1 base at V and 0 bases at J, with 12 bases in the middle. Germline CDR1 and CDR2: SGHTA and FQGTGA. The CDR3 length is 16 residues. CDR3 coding DNA: TGTGCCAGCAGCTTAATCCCTGTAGGTTTGAACACTGAAGCTTTCTTT. As protein: CASSLIPVGLNTEAFF.

The chain uses TRBV11-2 and TRBJ2-3, with D unresolved. The CDR3 has 14 residues. V lost 5 bases and J 1 base, leaving 10 bases between the germline ends. The V gene's germline CDR1 is SGHAT and CDR2 FQNNGV. Here the CDR3 reads CASSAYPGTDTQYF. The CDR3 bases are TGTGCCAGCAGCGCCTACCCGGGCACAGATACGCAGTATTTT.

This clonotype was observed many times. A read error may account for a junction end that differs from germline. This chain connects TRBV7-7 to TRBJ2-5; D might be TRBD2 (6 bases). The CDR3 sequence is 13 residues long. The germline gives CDR1 SSHAT, CDR2 FNYEAQ (reference sequence). The chain's CDR3 is CASSLGGKETQYF. The DNA of the CDR3 is TGTGCTAGCAGCTTAGGCGGGAAAGAGACCCAGTACTTC.

This clonotype was counted between two and nine times. V gene TRBV10-3 combines with J gene TRBJ2-1; 11 positions agree with TRBD2. The CDR3 runs to 15 residues. The germline gives CDR1 ENHRY, CDR2 SYGVKD. V lost 6 bases, J lost 7 bases, and 8 bases stayed unmatched. CDR3 amino acids: CAIRSGTSGGNEQFF. For the CDR3, the DNA is TGTGCCATCAGATCCGGGACTAGCGGCGGAAATGAGCAGTTCTTC.

In its sample, this clonotype was seen a few times. The chain is built from TRBV7-6 and TRBJ2-7, with D possibly matching TRBD1 (6 bases). This CDR3 region has 16 residues. Between the trimmed V and J ends, which lost 4 bases and 5 bases, there was a span of 21 bases. Germline CDR1 reads SGHVS; CDR2 reads FNYEAQ. The CDR3 sequence: CASSSLAQGPYHEQYF. In nucleotides, the CDR3 is TGTGCCAGCAGCTCATTAGCACAGGGTCCCTACCACGAGCAGTACTTC.

The rearrangement uses TRBV11-2 and TRBJ1-1; D is unresolved. The CDR3 consists of 14 residues. Trimming removed 4 bases at V and 1 base at J, with 10 bases between. CDR1 SGHAT and CDR2 FQNNGV come from the germline V gene. The DNA for the CDR3 is TGTGCCAGCAGCTCCGACATCGAGAACACTGAAGCTTTCTTT. Translation: CASSSDIENTEAFF.

This clonotype was recorded many times. The chain is built from TRBV7-3 and TRBJ2-2; D perhaps matches TRBD2 (5 bases). V was clipped by 5 bases and J by 4 bases, with 11 bases between them. This CDR3 has 14 residues. In germline, CDR1 is SGHTA, CDR2 FQGTGA. This CDR3 is CASSHNSGTGELFF. The CDR3 DNA sequence: TGTGCCAGCAGCCATAACAGCGGCACCGGGGAGCTGTTTTTT.

This clonotype was detected a few times. The chain combines TRBV25-1 with TRBJ1-1; TRBD1 aligns across 7 bases. Germline V gene lookup returns CDR1 MGHDK and CDR2 SYGVNS. This CDR3 has 16 residues. J gave up 5 bases and V 4 bases, and 13 bases lay outside the gene matches. In DNA, the CDR3 is TGTGCCAGCAGTGTCTTAACCGGGACAGTAAATACTGAAGCTTTCTTT. This gives the protein CASSVLTGTVNTEAFF.

This clonotype was picked up many times. The CDR3 sequence is CASSLTGNEQFF. CDR3 coding DNA: TGTGCCAGCAGCTTGACGGGGAATGAGCAGTTCTTC. This rearrangement joins TRBV5-4 to TRBJ2-1; a possible D gene is TRBD2 (5 bases). Trimming removed 1 base from V and 7 bases from J, with 6 bases in between. The CDR3 has 12 residues. CDR1 and CDR2 from the germline V gene are SGHNT and YYREEE (reference sequence).

This clonotype came up many times. V is TRBV27 and J is TRBJ2-4; D might be TRBD1 (5 bases). V gave up 6 bases and J gave up 12 bases, with 12 bases separating them. The CDR3 consists of 11 residues. Germline CDR1 MNHEY, CDR2 SMNVEV (reference sequence). CDR3 loop: CASRSNGAQYF. CDR3 sequence (DNA): TGTGCCAGCAGATCGAATGGGGCTCAGTACTTC.

This clonotype occurred many times. The chain recombines TRBV28 with TRBJ1-3; tentatively, D is TRBD1 (5 bases). Trimming cost V 5 bases and J 4 bases, with 9 bases left between them. The germline gives CDR1 MDHEN, CDR2 SYDVKM. The CDR3 contains 13 residues. The CDR3 sequence is CASSTGLGNTIYF. The CDR3 DNA sequence: TGTGCCAGCAGTACAGGACTCGGAAACACCATATATTTT.

In its sample, this clonotype was seen a few times. The V gene is TRBV29-1, the J gene TRBJ2-3; unclear D gene. Per germline, CDR1 SQVTM and CDR2 ANQGSEA. This CDR3 contains 15 residues. Trimming removed 6 bases at V and 0 bases at J, with 16 bases between. The CDR3 spells CSVLAQQSSTDTQYF. The CDR3 DNA sequence: TGCAGCGTCCTTGCCCAGCAATCTAGCACAGATACGCAGTATTTT.

This clonotype turned up a few times. The gene calls are TRBV12-3 or TRBV12-4 and TRBJ2-7; D ambiguous. The CDR3 spans 13 residues. Trimming took off 5 bases at V and 6 bases at J, with 14 bases between the two ends. The CDR3 is CASSPPGEREQYF. CDR3 coding DNA: TGTGCCAGCAGTCCCCCGGGTGAGCGCGAGCAGTACTTC.

Only a few counts were recorded for this clonotype. The CDR3 reads CASSPVGTGGTDTQYF. Here the CDR3 DNA reads TGCGCCAGCAGCCCCGTGGGGACGGGAGGCACAGATACGCAGTATTTT. The genes are TRBV5-1 and TRBJ2-3; perhaps TRBD2 as D (6 bases). V dropped 4 bases and J dropped 1 base, with 16 bases sitting between them. Germline V gives CDR1 SGHRS, CDR2 YFSETQ. The CDR3 spans 16 residues.

This clonotype appeared many times. J is TRBJ2-7 and V is TRBV29-1; D gene ambiguous. From germline, CDR1 is SQVTM and CDR2 ANQGSEA. Between the trimmed V and J ends, which lost 4 bases and 0 bases, there was a span of 10 bases. There are 13 residues in the CDR3. As DNA, the CDR3 is TGCAGCGTTGCGCCCCAGATCTCCTACGAGCAGTACTTC. Translated: CSVAPQISYEQYF.

J is TRBJ2-7 and V is TRBV12-3 or TRBV12-4; the D gene is possibly TRBD1 (6 bases). The CDR3 runs to 16 residues. V was clipped by 4 bases and J by 5 bases, with 21 bases between them. CDR3 residues: CASSSGTRVGGHEQYF. The CDR3 DNA reads TGTGCCAGCAGTTCAGGGACGAGGGTTGGGGGCCACGAGCAGTACTTC.

This clonotype occurred a few times. V and J are TRBV20-1 and TRBJ2-3; maybe TRBD1 (5 bases). Trimming removed 4 bases from V and 2 bases from J, with 13 bases in between. Looked up from germline, CDR1 is DFQATT and CDR2 is SNEGSKA (reference sequence). This CDR3 spans 14 amino acids. The CDR3 region is CSATAPGFTDTQYF. CDR3 nucleotides: TGCAGTGCTACGGCCCCAGGGTTCACAGATACGCAGTATTTT.

The V gene is TRBV28, the J gene TRBJ2-1; a weak D match, TRBD2 (5 bases). Per germline, CDR1 MDHEN and CDR2 SYDVKM. The CDR3 loop spans 17 amino acids. Trimming cost V 5 bases and J 6 bases, with 23 bases left between them. CDR3 sequence: CASSPLKTVLESNEQFF. The CDR3, as DNA: TGTGCCAGCAGTCCTTTAAAAACAGTACTAGAGAGCAATGAGCAGTTCTTC.

The rearrangement links TRBV4-1 to TRBJ2-7; 10 bases agree with TRBD1. CDR1 is MGHRA, CDR2 YSYEKL, per germline. This CDR3 has 15 amino acids. V gave up 4 bases and J gave up 3 bases; unmatched junction bases: 6. In nucleotides, the CDR3 is TGCGCCAGCAGCCGAGACAGGGGGCTTAGCTACGAGCAGTACTTC. This gives the protein CASSRDRGLSYEQYF.